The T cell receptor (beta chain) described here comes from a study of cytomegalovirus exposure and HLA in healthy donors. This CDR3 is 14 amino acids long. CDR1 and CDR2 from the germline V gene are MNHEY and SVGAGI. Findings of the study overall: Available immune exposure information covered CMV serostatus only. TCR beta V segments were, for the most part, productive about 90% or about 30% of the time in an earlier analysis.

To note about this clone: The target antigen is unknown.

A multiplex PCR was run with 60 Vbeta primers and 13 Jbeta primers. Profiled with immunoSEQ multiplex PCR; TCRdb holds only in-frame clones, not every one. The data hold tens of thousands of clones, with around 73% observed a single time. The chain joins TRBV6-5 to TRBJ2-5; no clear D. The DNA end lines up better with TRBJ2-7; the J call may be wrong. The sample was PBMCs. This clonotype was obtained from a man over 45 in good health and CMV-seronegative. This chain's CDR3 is CASSPIVLKYEQYF. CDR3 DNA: TGTGCCAGCAGTCCCATCGTTCTAAAATACGAGCAGTACTTC.